These 3 T cell receptor beta chains share one sample of origin, sequenced in a study of molecular identifiers for immune sequencing clone quantification. TCRdb called the PCR reads again in MiXCR, with one record for every CDR3 protein. The sample lists roughly 93,000 distinct CDR3 sequences, roughly 25% seen once, with roughly 0.76% in the top ten. Sequenced input: naive CD8+ T cells from blood, with Jurkat cell RNA spiked in. Subset defined: FACS-sorted CD8+CD4-CCR7+CD45RA+ naive T cells. These TCRs come from a human donor in good health. Some libraries in this study had Jurkat cell RNA spiked in.

As concerns this clonotype: A read error is possible here, since a much larger clone lies one base away. V gene TRBV19 combines with J gene TRBJ1-5, with D unresolved. Germline CDR1 reads LNHDA; CDR2 reads SQIVND (reference sequence). Trimming removed 5 bases at V and 3 bases at J, with 8 bases between. The CDR3 covers 13 residues. CDR3 sequence: CASSPEDNQPQHF. The CDR3, as DNA: TGTGCCAGTAGTCCAGAGGACAATCAGCCCCAGCATTTT.

J is TRBJ2-7 and V is TRBV20-1; TRBD2 matches at 8 bases. V lost 6 bases, J lost 4 bases, and 20 bases stayed unmatched. This CDR3 has 17 amino acids. CDR1 DFQATT and CDR2 SNEGSKA come from the germline V gene (reference sequence). The CDR3: CSAPDLGRGGFIYEQYF. CDR3 sequence (DNA): TGCAGTGCGCCCGACTTGGGCCGGGGGGGCTTTATATACGAGCAGTACTTC.

This clonotype was counted between two and nine times. This sequence joins TRBV7-2 and TRBJ2-7; TRBD2 aligns across 11 bases. Germline V gene lookup returns CDR1 SGHTA and CDR2 FQGNSA. V trimming: 2 bases; J trimming: 4 bases; junction bases outside the gene matches: 10. This CDR3 region has 17 residues. DNA for the CDR3: TGTGCCAGCAGCTTATCTCCAACTAGCGGGAGTAAGTACGAGCAGTACTTC. Residues: CASSLSPTSGSKYEQYF.